This T cell receptor beta chain was sequenced in a study of T cell responses to AZD1222 COVID-19 vaccine. In the case of this clone: Antigen specificity is unknown.

Study results and limitations: Females made up more of the donors, who were largely white British, and clonal diversity may have come out too low.

Sequenced by immunoSEQ multiplex PCR; TCRdb stores in-frame clones only, minus some. The table has around 69,000 clones, around 83% seen once; the top ten hold 7.3%. The sequencing here drew on peripheral blood, taken on day 0 of AZD1222 vaccination. The TCR was taken from an adult in good health.

The CDR3 DNA follows: TGTGCCAGCAGCTTAGGACCGGAGACCCAGTACTTC. Protein: CASSLGPETQYF. The V and J genes are TRBV11-2 and TRBJ2-5; D ambiguous. The CDR3 loop spans 12 amino acids. V gave up 1 base and J gave up 5 bases, with 5 bases separating them. CDR1 and CDR2 (germline): SGHAT, FQNNGV.